This T cell receptor beta chain was obtained from a study of T cells in Graves' hyperthyroidism and ophthalmopathy. The CDR3 totals 13 residues. The germline V and J ends were trimmed by 4 bases and 2 bases, with 8 bases remaining between them. RNA transcripts were the template for amplifying TCR beta CDR3 regions. HTBI primers were used for first-round RT-PCR of the TCR CDR3. TCRdb analysed the multiplex PCR reads with MiXCR anew, one entry per CDR3 protein. The sample has some 580,000 distinct CDR3 sequences; roughly 16% are singletons. This clonotype was recorded many times. The rearrangement links TRBV12-3 or TRBV12-4 to TRBJ1-2; D not resolved. Input material: blood. The clonotype originates from a woman aged 40 to 50 with Graves' ophthalmopathy. Written as DNA, the CDR3 is TGTGCCAGCAGTTCCCAGCAGAACTATGGCTACACCTTC. Translating it yields CASSSQQNYGYTF.